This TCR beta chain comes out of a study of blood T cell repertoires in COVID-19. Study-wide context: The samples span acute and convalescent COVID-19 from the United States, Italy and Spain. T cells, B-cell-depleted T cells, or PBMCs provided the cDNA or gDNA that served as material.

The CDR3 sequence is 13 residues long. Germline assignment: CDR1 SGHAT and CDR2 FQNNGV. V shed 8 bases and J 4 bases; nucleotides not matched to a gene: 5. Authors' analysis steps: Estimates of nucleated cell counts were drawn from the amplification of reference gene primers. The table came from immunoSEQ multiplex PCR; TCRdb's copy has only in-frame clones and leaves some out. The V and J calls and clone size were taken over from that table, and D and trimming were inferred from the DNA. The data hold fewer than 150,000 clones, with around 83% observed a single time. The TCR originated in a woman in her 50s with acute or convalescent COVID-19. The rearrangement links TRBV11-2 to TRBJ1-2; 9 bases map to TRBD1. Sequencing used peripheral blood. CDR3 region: CASGQGLAYGYTF. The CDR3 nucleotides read TGTGCCAGCGGACAGGGGCTTGCCTATGGCTACACCTTC.